This TCR beta chain was identified in a study of cytomegalovirus exposure and HLA in healthy donors. Study details: T cells numbering around 170 million yielded roughly 120 million unique TCR beta sequences in an earlier analysis.

With V trimmed by 1 base and J by 4 bases, 9 bases remained unmatched. The CDR3 spans 16 residues. Germline values: CDR1 SGHVS, CDR2 FNYEAQ. The PCR had 60 Vbeta and 13 Jbeta primers. Data came from immunoSEQ multiplex PCR; TCRdb stores just in-frame clones and leaves some out. The data show about 140,000 clones, around 10% seen once. Study-wide results and caveats: The study listed approximately 160 cytomegalovirus-associated TCR beta chains.

In its sample, this clone was seen a few times. No antigen is known for it. The sequencing input was PBMCs. This TCR was recovered from a male donor in good health and CMV-seronegative. The chain couples TRBV7-6 to TRBJ2-7, with 8 bases aligning to TRBD2. CDR3 loop: CASSLEVAGMGYEQYF. CDR3 nucleotides: TGTGCCAGCAGCTTAGAAGTAGCGGGGATGGGGTACGAGCAGTACTTC.